The entry below describes one T cell receptor beta chain. The data were obtained in a study of OX40 agonist ivuxolimab in advanced cancers. Overall study: Earlier anti-PD-1, anti-PD-L1 or anti-CTLA-4 therapy was permitted; 30% to 45% had received some.

The repertoire was sequenced with immunoSEQ multiplex PCR; TCRdb's copy has only in-frame clones and lacks some. The sample lists approximately 100,000 clones, 70% to 85% occurring once. V was shortened by 5 bases and J by 2 bases, with 6 bases between the two germline ends. Germline lookup yields CDR1 MNHNS and CDR2 SASEGT. The CDR3 spans 13 residues. V usage is TRBV6-1 and J usage is TRBJ2-2; D gene unclear. The specimen was CD4+ or CD8+ T cells sorted from blood, collected in a trial of the OX40 agonist ivuxolimab. The TCR sequence derives from an adult with an advanced solid tumor such as melanoma, head and neck, liver or kidney cancer. The CDR3 region is CASSLENTGELFF. In DNA form, the CDR3 reads TGTGCCAGCAGTTTAGAAAACACCGGGGAGCTGTTTTTT.